This TCR beta chain was recorded in a study of blood T cell repertoires in COVID-19. Per the authors' pipeline: Amplification of reference gene primers was used by the study to estimate nucleated cell counts. The table came from immunoSEQ multiplex PCR; TCRdb's copy has only in-frame clones and leaves some out. V and J calls and clone size are those listed in that table; D and trimming were worked out from the DNA. The data hold approximately 360,000 clones, with over 75% observed a single time. Ages ranged from roughly 18 to 100 years, with residence in under 25 US areas. V dropped 3 bases and J dropped 0; count of bases not matched to a gene: 7. Per the germline V gene, CDR1 is LNHDA and CDR2 is SQIVND (reference sequence). The CDR3 is made up of 18 amino acids.

The gene calls are TRBV19 and TRBJ2-1; 11 bases are shared with TRBD2. The TCR was taken from a man between 35 and 55 years old in a cohort exposed to, infected with or recovered from COVID-19 (not recorded which). Sequencing used PBMCs or T cells enriched from blood (not recorded which). Here the CDR3 reads CASSMGTSGVSSYNEQFF. The CDR3 DNA reads TGTGCCAGTAGTATGGGGACTAGCGGAGTGAGCTCCTACAATGAGCAGTTCTTC.